The next 7 T cell receptor beta chains were all read from a single sample in a study of T cell repertoires in cytomegalovirus infection. Their cognate antigens are unknown. Via MiXCR, TCRdb re-called the reads, giving one row per CDR3 protein. The repertoire includes hundreds of thousands of distinct CDR3 sequences, approximately 30% of them detected once, and roughly an eighth sits in the top ten. Source: cultured CD8+ T cells from PBMCs, taken from culture after CMV antigen stimulation. The receptors originated from a human donor in good health (CMV status not recorded). Some clones in this sample may be carry-over from other donors' samples.

This clonotype was found a few times. J is TRBJ2-1 and V is TRBV4-1; no clear D gene. The CDR3 runs 14 residues. The germline V and J ends were trimmed by 4 bases and 6 bases, with 13 bases remaining between them. The germline V gene has CDR1 MGHRA and CDR2 YSYEKL. The CDR3 here is CASSPLSPVNEQFF. Here the CDR3 DNA reads TGCGCCAGCAGCCCCTTAAGTCCCGTCAATGAGCAGTTCTTC.

In its sample, this clonotype was seen a few times. The chain links TRBV7-6 to TRBJ2-1; tentative D call: TRBD2 (7 bases). There are 13 residues in the CDR3. Germline lookup yields CDR1 SGHVS and CDR2 FNYEAQ. Trimming shortened V by 8 bases and J by 6 bases, and 14 bases separated the two germline ends. CDR3 amino acids: CASSEGGLNEQFF. CDR3 DNA: TGTGCCAGCTCCGAGGGGGGGCTCAATGAGCAGTTCTTC.

This sequence joins TRBV2 and TRBJ1-1; weak D call: TRBD1 (6 bases). Per the germline V gene, CDR1 is SNHLY and CDR2 is FYNNEI. The length of the CDR3 is 13 residues. Trimming shortened V by 8 bases and J by 1 base, and 11 bases separated the two germline ends. The CDR3 DNA sequence: TGTGCCAGCCCAGGGGTCAAGAACACTGAAGCTTTCTTT. It translates to CASPGVKNTEAFF.

V gene TRBV6-1 combines with J gene TRBJ2-3, with D tentatively TRBD1 or TRBD2 (5 bases each). The germline CDR1 and CDR2 sequences are MNHNS and SASEGT. There are 16 residues in the CDR3. The ends were cut back, 2 bases at V and 1 base at J, with 13 bases in the middle. Here the CDR3 reads CASSEWGDSGTDTQYF. CDR3 nucleotides: TGTGCCAGCAGTGAATGGGGAGACAGCGGCACAGATACGCAGTATTTT.

CDR3 in amino acids: CASSQETFNTEAFF. CDR3 nucleotide sequence: TGCGCCAGCAGCCAAGAGACATTTAACACTGAAGCTTTCTTT. The chain couples TRBV4-3 to TRBJ1-1; no clear D gene. This CDR3 has 14 amino acids. V gave up 0 bases and J gave up 2 bases, with 7 bases separating them. Germline V lookup: CDR1 LGHNA, CDR2 YSLEER.

This clonotype was seen a few times. The V call is TRBV19, the J call TRBJ1-1, with TRBD1 as a possible D gene (5 bases). The CDR3 length is 15 residues. CDR1 and CDR2 (germline): LNHDA, SQIVND (reference sequence). Trimming stripped 3 bases from V and 1 base from J, with 12 bases between. CDR3 residues: CASSMTADSNTEAFF. In DNA, the CDR3 is TGTGCCAGTAGTATGACAGCAGACTCGAACACTGAAGCTTTCTTT.

This clonotype came up a few times. The chain couples TRBV7-2 to TRBJ1-2, with TRBD1 as a possible D gene (6 bases). CDR1 is SGHTA, CDR2 FQGNSA, per germline. This CDR3 contains 12 residues. V lost 1 base and J 10 bases, leaving 10 bases between the germline ends. CDR3 sequence (DNA): TGTGCCAGCAGCTTAGTGGAGGGGGACTACACCTTC. Translating gives CASSLVEGDYTF.